This T cell receptor beta chain was obtained from a study of T cells after posttransplantation cyclophosphamide. The repertoire was sequenced with immunoSEQ multiplex PCR; TCRdb's copy has only in-frame clones and lacks some. The sample contains several thousand clones, approximately 69% of which appear only once. Cyclophosphamide on days +3 and +4 followed busulfan-fludarabine conditioning and a marrow graft. Findings and caveats of the study: Skin or GI-infiltrating T cells shared few TRB sequences with blood.

The CDR3 runs to 15 residues. The germline V and J ends were trimmed by 6 bases and 2 bases, with 18 bases remaining between them. Germline CDR1 SGDLS, CDR2 YYNGEE. This clone appeared a few times. No antigen is known for it. Other DNA sequences of this sample code for an identical CDR3. The material was CD8+ T cells sorted from PBMCs, obtained 950 to 1,200 days after allogeneic stem cell transplant with posttransplant cyclophosphamide. The source is a female patient aged 40-50 years who received an allogeneic stem cell transplant from a related donor, was CMV-positive, and had no GVHD. The graft donor may be the source of some T cells. The V gene is TRBV9, the J gene TRBJ2-7; tentatively, D is TRBD1 (6 bases). CDR3 sequence: CASIFGQGTAYEQYF. The CDR3 bases are TGTGCCAGCATTTTCGGGCAGGGGACGGCCTACGAGCAGTACTTC.